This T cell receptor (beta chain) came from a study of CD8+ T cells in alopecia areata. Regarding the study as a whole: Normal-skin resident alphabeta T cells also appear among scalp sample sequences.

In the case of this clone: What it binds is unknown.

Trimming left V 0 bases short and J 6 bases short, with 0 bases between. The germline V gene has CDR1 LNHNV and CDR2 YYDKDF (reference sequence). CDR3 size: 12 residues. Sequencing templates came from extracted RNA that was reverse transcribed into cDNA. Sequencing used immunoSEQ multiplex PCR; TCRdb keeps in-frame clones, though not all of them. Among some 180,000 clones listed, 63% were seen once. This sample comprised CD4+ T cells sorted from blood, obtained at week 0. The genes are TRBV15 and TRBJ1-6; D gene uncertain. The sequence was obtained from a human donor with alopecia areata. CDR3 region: CATSRDNSPLHF. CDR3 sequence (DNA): TGTGCCACCAGCAGAGATAATTCACCCCTCCACTTT. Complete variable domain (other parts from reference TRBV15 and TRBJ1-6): DAMVIQNPRYQVTQFGKPVTLSCSQTLNHNVMYWYQQKSSQAPKLLFHYYDKDFNNEADTPDNFQSRRPNTSFCFLDIRSPGLGDTAMYLCATSRDNSPLHFGNGTRLTVT.